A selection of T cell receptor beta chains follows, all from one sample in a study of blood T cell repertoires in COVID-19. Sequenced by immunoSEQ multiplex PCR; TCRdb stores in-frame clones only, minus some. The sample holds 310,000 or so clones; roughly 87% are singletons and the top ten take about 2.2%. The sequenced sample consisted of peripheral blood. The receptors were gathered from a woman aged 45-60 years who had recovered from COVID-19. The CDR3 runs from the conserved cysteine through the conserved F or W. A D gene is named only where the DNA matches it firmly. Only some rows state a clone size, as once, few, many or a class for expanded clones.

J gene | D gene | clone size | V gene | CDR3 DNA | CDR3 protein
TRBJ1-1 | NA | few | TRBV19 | TGTGCCAGTAGTACTCCTTTGGGGGGCACTGAAGCTTTCTTT | CASSTPLGGTEAFF
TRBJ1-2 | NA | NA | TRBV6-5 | TGTGCCAGCAGTTCCCGGGGGGGCGCGACCTTC | CASSSRGGATF
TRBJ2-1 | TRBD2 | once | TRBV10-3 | TGTGCCATCAGTGGGGACTCAGCGGGGAGCTCCTACAATGAGCAGTTCTTC | CAISGDSAGSSYNEQFF
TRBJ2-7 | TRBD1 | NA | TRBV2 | TGTGCCAGCAGCCGGGACAGGGATACCTACGAGCAGTACTTC | CASSRDRDTYEQYF
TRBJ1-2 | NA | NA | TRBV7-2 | TGTGCCAGCAGCATACATCATGGCTACACCTTC | CASSIHHGYTF
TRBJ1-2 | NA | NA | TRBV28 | TGTGCCAGCGGCCAGACAGACCTTTCTGGCTACACCTTC | CASGQTDLSGYTF
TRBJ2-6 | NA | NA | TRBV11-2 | TGTGCCAGCAGCTCTTTGGCTCGGACAGTCCAGGCCGGGGCCAACGTCCTGACTTTC | CASSSLARTVQAGANVLTF
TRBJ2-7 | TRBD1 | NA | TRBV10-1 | TGCGCCAGCAGGGGACAGGCCCGATTCTCCTACGAGCAGTACTTC | CASRGQARFSYEQYF
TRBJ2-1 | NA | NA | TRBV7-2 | TGTGCCAGCAGCTCCAGGGGCACAGGCGCCGGCGGAAATGAGCAGTTCTTC | CASSSRGTGAGGNEQFF
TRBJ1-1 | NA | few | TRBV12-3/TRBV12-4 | TGTGCCAGCAGTTACACGCACACTGAAGCTTTCTTT | CASSYTHTEAFF
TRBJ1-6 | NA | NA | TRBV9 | TGTGCCAGCAGCGCGGACAGTAAGAATTCACCCCTCCACTTT | CASSADSKNSPLHF
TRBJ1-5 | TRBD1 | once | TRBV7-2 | TGTGCCAGCAGCGCCGGACAGGGTTGGGATCAGCCCCAGCATTTT | CASSAGQGWDQPQHF
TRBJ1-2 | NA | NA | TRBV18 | TGTGCCAGCTCACCACAAAGACACCTAAACTATGGCTACACCTTC | CASSPQRHLNYGYTF
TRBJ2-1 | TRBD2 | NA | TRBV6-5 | TGTGCCAGCAAAGTAGCGGGGGGAGATGAGCAGTTCTTC | CASKVAGGDEQFF
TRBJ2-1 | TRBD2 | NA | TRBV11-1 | TGTGCCAGCAGCTTAGAGGAGAGCGGGGGATACAATGAGCAGTTCTTC | CASSLEESGGYNEQFF
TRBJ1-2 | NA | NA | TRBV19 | TGTGCCAGTAGTACGGCCAACTCCCGGGAGTTGGGCTACACCTTC | CASSTANSRELGYTF
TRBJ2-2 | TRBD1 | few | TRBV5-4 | TGTGCCAGCAGTCAACCGGGACAGGGGGCCGGCGGGGAGCTGTTTTTT | CASSQPGQGAGGELFF
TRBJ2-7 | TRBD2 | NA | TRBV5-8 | TGTGCCAGCAGCGGGCCCCCTCCTAGCGGGGATTACGAGCAGTACTTC | CASSGPPPSGDYEQYF
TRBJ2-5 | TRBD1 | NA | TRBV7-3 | TGTGCCAGCAGCTTGACAGGGGGCTTGGAGACCCAGTACTTC | CASSLTGGLETQYF
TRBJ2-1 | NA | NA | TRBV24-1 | TGTGCCACCGCGAAGGACAGTATTTCCGGCAATGAGCAGTTCTTC | CATAKDSISGNEQFF
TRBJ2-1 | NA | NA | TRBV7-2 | TGTGCCCTCTCCCGGGGGACTTCATACAATGAGCAGTTCTTC | CALSRGTSYNEQFF
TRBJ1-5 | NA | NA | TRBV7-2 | TGTGCCAGCAGCTCTTCTGGAGGGAATCAGCCCCAGCATTTT | CASSSSGGNQPQHF